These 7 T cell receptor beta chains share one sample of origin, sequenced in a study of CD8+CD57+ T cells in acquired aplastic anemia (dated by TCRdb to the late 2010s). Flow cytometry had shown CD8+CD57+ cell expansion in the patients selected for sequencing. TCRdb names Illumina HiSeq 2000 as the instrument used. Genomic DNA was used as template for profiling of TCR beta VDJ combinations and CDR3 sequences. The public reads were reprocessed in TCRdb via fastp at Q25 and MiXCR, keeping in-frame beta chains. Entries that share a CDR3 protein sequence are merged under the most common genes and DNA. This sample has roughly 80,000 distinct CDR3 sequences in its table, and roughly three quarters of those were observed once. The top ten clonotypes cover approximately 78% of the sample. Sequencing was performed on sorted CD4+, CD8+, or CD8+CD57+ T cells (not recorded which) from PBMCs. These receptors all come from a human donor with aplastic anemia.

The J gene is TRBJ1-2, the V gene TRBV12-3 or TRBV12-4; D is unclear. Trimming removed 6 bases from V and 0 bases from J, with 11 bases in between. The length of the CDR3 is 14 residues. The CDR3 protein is CASSLTGANYGYTF. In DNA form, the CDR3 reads TGTGCCAGCAGCCTCACTGGGGCTAACTATGGCTACACCTTC.

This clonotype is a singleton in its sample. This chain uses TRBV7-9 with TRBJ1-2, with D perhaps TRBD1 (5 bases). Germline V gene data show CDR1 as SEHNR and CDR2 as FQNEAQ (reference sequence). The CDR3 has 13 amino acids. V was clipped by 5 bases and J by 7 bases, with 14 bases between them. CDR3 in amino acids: CASSTGTGGGYTF. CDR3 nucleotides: TGTGCCAGCAGCACCGGGACCGGCGGTGGCTACACCTTC.

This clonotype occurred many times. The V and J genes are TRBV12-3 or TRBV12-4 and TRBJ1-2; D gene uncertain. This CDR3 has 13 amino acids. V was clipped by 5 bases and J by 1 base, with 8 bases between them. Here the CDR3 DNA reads TGTGCCAGCAGTCCGAGGATTAACTATGGCTACACCTTC. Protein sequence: CASSPRINYGYTF.

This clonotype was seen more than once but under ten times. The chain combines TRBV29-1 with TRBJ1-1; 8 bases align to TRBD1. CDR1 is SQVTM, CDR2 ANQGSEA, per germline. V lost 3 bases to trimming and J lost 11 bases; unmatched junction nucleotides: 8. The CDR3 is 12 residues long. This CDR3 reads CSVDPGGDRAFF. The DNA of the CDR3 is TGCAGCGTTGATCCAGGGGGCGATAGGGCTTTCTTT. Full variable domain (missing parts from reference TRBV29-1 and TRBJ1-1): SAVISQKPSRDICQRGTSLTIQCQVDSQVTMMFWYRQQPGQSLTLIATANQGSEATYESGFVIDKFPISRPNLTFSTLTVSNMSPEDSSIYLCSVDPGGDRAFFGQGTRLTVV.

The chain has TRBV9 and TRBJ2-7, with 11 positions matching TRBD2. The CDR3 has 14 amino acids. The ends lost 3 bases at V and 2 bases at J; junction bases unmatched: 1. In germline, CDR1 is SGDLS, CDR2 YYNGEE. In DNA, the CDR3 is TGTGCCAGCAGCGGGACTAGCGGGCCCTACGAGCAGTACTTC. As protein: CASSGTSGPYEQYF.

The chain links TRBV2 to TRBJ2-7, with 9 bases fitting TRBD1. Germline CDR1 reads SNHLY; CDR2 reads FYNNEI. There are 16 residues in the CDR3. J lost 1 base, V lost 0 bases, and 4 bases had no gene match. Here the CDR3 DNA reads TGTGCCAGCAGTGAAGCCGGGACAGGGTCGTCCTACGAGCAGTACTTC. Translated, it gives CASSEAGTGSSYEQYF.

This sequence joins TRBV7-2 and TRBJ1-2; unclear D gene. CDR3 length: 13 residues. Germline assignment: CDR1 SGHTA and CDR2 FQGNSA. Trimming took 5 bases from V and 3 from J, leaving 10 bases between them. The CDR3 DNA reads TGTGCCAGCAGCCTGGACCGCCACTATGGCTACACCTTC. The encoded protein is CASSLDRHYGYTF.